Listed below are T cell receptor beta chains from one sample, sequenced in a study of blood T cell repertoires in COVID-19. Data came from immunoSEQ multiplex PCR; TCRdb stores just in-frame clones and leaves some out. The table has about 240,000 clones, about 83% seen once. The sequencing sample was made of peripheral blood. Receptor source: a human donor in a cohort sampled during active COVID-19. The CDR3 runs from the conserved cysteine through the conserved F or W. The order of the fields is clone size, J gene, D gene, V gene, CDR3 protein, CDR3 DNA. The D gene is left open where the match is weak. Clone size, where shown, is once, few, many, or a class for clones that have expanded.

size: .; J: TRBJ2-7; D: .; V: TRBV6-5; CDR3: CASSFQRTAYEQYF; DNA: TGTGCCAGCAGTTTCCAGCGGACGGCCTACGAGCAGTACTTC
size: .; J: TRBJ2-1; D: TRBD2; V: TRBV28; CDR3: CASSLGGGSYNEQFF; DNA: TGTGCCAGCAGTTTGGGCGGGGGGTCCTACAATGAGCAGTTCTTC
size: .; J: TRBJ2-2; D: .; V: TRBV10-3; CDR3: CAISELDSNTGELFF; DNA: TGTGCCATCAGTGAGTTGGACAGTAACACCGGGGAGCTGTTTTTT
size: .; J: TRBJ2-7; D: .; V: TRBV11-2; CDR3: CASSLQASYEQYF; DNA: TGTGCCAGCAGCTTACAGGCCTCCTACGAGCAGTACTTC
size: .; J: TRBJ2-7; D: .; V: TRBV3-1/TRBV3-2; CDR3: CASSQGARRYEQYF; DNA: TGTGCCAGCAGCCAGGGCGCGCGACGCTACGAGCAGTACTTC
size: .; J: TRBJ2-7; D: .; V: TRBV3-1/TRBV3-2; CDR3: CASSLRAGIFHEQYF; DNA: TGTGCCAGCAGCCTAAGGGCAGGGATCTTCCACGAGCAGTACTTC
size: .; J: TRBJ1-1; D: TRBD1; V: TRBV5-1; CDR3: CASRRETGAGEAFF; DNA: TGCGCCAGCAGGCGGGAGACAGGGGCCGGTGAAGCTTTCTTT
size: .; J: TRBJ2-3; D: .; V: TRBV29-1; CDR3: CSALGGPDTQYF; DNA: TGCAGCGCACTTGGGGGCCCAGATACGCAGTATTTT
size: once; J: TRBJ1-1; D: .; V: TRBV19; CDR3: CASSIDQGGTEAFF; DNA: TGTGCCAGTAGTATAGATCAAGGGGGCACTGAAGCTTTCTTT
size: few; J: TRBJ2-7; D: TRBD1; V: TRBV19; CDR3: CASSMVGQGQSEQYF; DNA: TGTGCCAGTAGTATGGTGGGACAGGGGCAGAGCGAGCAGTACTTC
size: once; J: TRBJ2-7; D: .; V: TRBV27; CDR3: CASSFADEQYF; DNA: TGTGCCAGCAGTTTTGCGGACGAGCAGTACTTC
size: few; J: TRBJ1-6; D: .; V: TRBV18; CDR3: CASSPPGGGGSPLHF; DNA: TGTGCCAGCTCACCACCGGGGGGAGGAGGTTCACCCCTCCACTTT
size: .; J: TRBJ1-5; D: TRBD1; V: TRBV2; CDR3: CASMAGTGINQPQHF; DNA: TGTGCCAGCATGGCCGGGACAGGGATTAATCAGCCCCAGCATTTT
size: .; J: TRBJ2-5; D: .; V: TRBV20-1; CDR3: CSASRDRTETQYF; DNA: TGCAGTGCTAGTCGCGACAGGACGGAGACCCAGTACTTC
size: .; J: TRBJ2-1; D: .; V: TRBV24-1; CDR3: CATGERYNEQFF; DNA: TGTGCCACTGGGGAGCGGTACAATGAGCAGTTCTTC
size: .; J: TRBJ1-2; D: .; V: TRBV19; CDR3: CASSTPGGSGGYTF; DNA: TGTGCCAGTAGTACCCCAGGAGGGTCTGGAGGCTACACCTTC
size: once; J: TRBJ2-1; D: TRBD1; V: TRBV10-2; CDR3: CASSRTGRRYNEQFF; DNA: TGCGCCAGCAGTCGGACAGGGCGACGATACAATGAGCAGTTCTTC
size: once; J: TRBJ1-2; D: TRBD1; V: TRBV18; CDR3: CASSRDSRGYTF; DNA: TGTGCCAGCTCACGGGACAGTAGGGGCTACACCTTC
size: .; J: TRBJ2-7; D: TRBD1; V: TRBV30; CDR3: CAWSLGTGEFEQYF; DNA: TGTGCCTGGAGTCTCGGGACAGGGGAGTTCGAGCAGTACTTC
size: .; J: TRBJ1-1; D: .; V: TRBV5-1; CDR3: CASSLTGMNTEAFF; DNA: TGCGCCAGCAGCTTAACGGGAATGAACACTGAAGCTTTCTTT
size: .; J: TRBJ2-2; D: .; V: TRBV3-1/TRBV3-2; CDR3: CASSQVSQGRDTGELFF; DNA: TGTGCCAGCAGCCAAGTTTCCCAGGGAAGGGACACCGGGGAGCTGTTTTTT
size: .; J: TRBJ2-7; D: .; V: TRBV6-5; CDR3: CASSSLSGSASDEQYF; DNA: TGTGCCAGCAGTTCCCTTTCGGGTTCAGCCTCGGACGAGCAGTACTTC
size: .; J: TRBJ2-3; D: TRBD2; V: TRBV19; CDR3: CASSAGGPDTQYF; DNA: TGTGCCAGTAGTGCGGGGGGGCCAGATACGCAGTATTTT
size: .; J: TRBJ1-4; D: .; V: TRBV28; CDR3: CASSQGAGRNEKLFF; DNA: TGTGCCAGCAGCCAAGGGGCAGGGAGGAATGAAAAACTGTTTTTT
size: few; J: TRBJ1-6; D: .; V: TRBV6-2/TRBV6-3; CDR3: CASSYQGANSPLHF; DNA: TGTGCCAGCAGTTATCAAGGGGCTAATTCACCCCTCCACTTT